This record looks at one T cell receptor (beta chain) sequence and its context. Its antigen is not known. This sample stems from a study of shared clonotypes between healthy human individuals. Assay execution took place at the deep level. Authors' analysis steps: Junction-only immunoSEQ data arrived without quality scores, meaning filtering differed. Here immunoSEQ multiplex PCR was the method, and the copy in TCRdb shows in-frame clones only, minus some. V, J and clone size reflect that table, while D and trimming were determined from the DNA. Here the sample spans around 2.5 million clones, over 85% being singletons. Germline loops: CDR1 SGHNT, CDR2 YENEEA. The CDR3 sequence is 18 residues long. The ends lost 0 bases at V and 6 bases at J; junction bases unmatched: 11. Regarding the study as a whole: Lower generation probabilities were found for non-shared clonotypes than for those shared by all four donors.

The sequence derives from a man aged 18 to 29 in good health. Some clones in this sample may be carry-over from other donors' samples. V gene TRBV11-3 combines with J gene TRBJ2-2; 9 nucleotides agree with TRBD2. Sequencing was done on a sample of naive CD4+ T cells from PBMCs. Subset: CD45RA+ positively selected. Here the CDR3 DNA reads TGTGCCAGCAGCTTAGAGGCTAGCGGGACTCTGAGGTCCGGGGAGCTGTTTTTT. Protein product: CASSLEASGTLRSGELFF.